The clone carrying this T cell receptor beta chain has at least ten counts. The record originates from a study of T-cell reconstitution after alpha-beta-depleted transplantation in children. V dropped 0 bases and J dropped 7 bases, with 18 bases sitting between them. CDR1 is DFQATT and CDR2 is SNEGSKA in the germline V gene (reference sequence). The CDR3 covers 15 residues. The library targeted TCRbeta and was prepared with unique molecular identifiers. TCRdb reprocessed the PCR reads with MiXCR, giving one entry per CDR3 protein. The repertoire includes around 180,000 distinct CDR3 sequences, around 10% of them detected once, and roughly 13% sits in the top ten.

Sample: PBMCs, taken before TCRalphabeta/CD19-depleted stem cell transplant. The TCR comes from a boy aged 2 to 10 with acute myeloid leukemia, due to receive a stem cell transplant. V usage is TRBV20-1 and J usage is TRBJ1-1, with D perhaps TRBD1 (5 bases). CDR3 nucleotide sequence: TGCAGTGCTAGAGATCTCGGGACCGACTTCCTTGAAGCTTTCTTT. Its protein product is CSARDLGTDFLEAFF.